Below are 5 T cell receptor beta chains sequenced from a single sample in a study of T-cell memory formation after mild COVID-19. Each CDR3 protein is one row after TCRdb ran MiXCR on the 5' RACE reads. The sample includes roughly 310,000 distinct CDR3 sequences, less than 20% seen only once; the top ten take under 25%. Sequenced: PBMCs or a T cell subset sorted from them (not recorded which). These TCRs come from a man aged 18 to 29 who had mild COVID-19 (a few samples of this study predate the infection). Cell type and time point are not known.

The rearrangement joins TRBV29-1 to TRBJ1-2; TRBD1 might be the D (5 bases). V was cut by 0 bases and J by 7 bases, with 9 bases left in between. Germline V CDR1 and CDR2: SQVTM, ANQGSEA. The CDR3 covers 12 residues. CDR3 residues: CSVEDQGAGYTF. In DNA, the CDR3 is TGCAGCGTTGAAGATCAAGGGGCTGGCTACACCTTC. Looking up the rest from reference TRBV29-1 and TRBJ1-2 gives the full variable domain: SAVISQKPSRDICQRGTSLTIQCQVDSQVTMMFWYRQQPGQSLTLIATANQGSEATYESGFVIDKFPISRPNLTFSTLTVSNMSPEDSSIYLCSVEDQGAGYTFGSGTRLTVV.

J is TRBJ2-7 and V is TRBV2; D is perhaps TRBD2 (6 bases). Germline CDR1 SNHLY, CDR2 FYNNEI. V dropped 3 bases and J dropped 2 bases, with 14 bases sitting between them. The CDR3 loop spans 15 amino acids. Here the CDR3 DNA reads TGTGCCAGCAGTGACAGAGGTAGCGGTGCCTACGAGCAGTACTTC. This codes for CASSDRGSGAYEQYF.

The genes are TRBV28 and TRBJ2-7; TRBD2 is a possible D gene (5 bases). In germline, CDR1 is MDHEN, CDR2 SYDVKM. The CDR3 runs 16 residues. Trimming shortened V by 3 bases and J by 3 bases, and 18 bases separated the two germline ends. CDR3 nucleotides: TGTGCCAGCAGTTTTTCCCTAACCGGGAACAACTACGAGCAGTACGTC. Its protein is CASSFSLTGNNYEQYV.

This chain connects TRBV12-3 or TRBV12-4 to TRBJ2-5; a weak D match, TRBD1 (7 bases). V was pared by 6 bases and J by 5 bases, with 16 bases between. This CDR3 region has 14 residues. The CDR3 DNA is TGTGCCAGCAGACTACAGGGGAGGTTGGAGACCCAGTACTTC. Its protein is CASRLQGRLETQYF.

This chain uses TRBV7-2 with TRBJ2-6; D not certain. The CDR3 length is 15 residues. Deletions cut 5 bases from V and 1 base from J, with 9 bases between. Germline V gene data show CDR1 as SGHTA and CDR2 as FQGNSA. CDR3 coding DNA: TGTGCCAGCAGCGCACAGCAGTCTGGGGCCAACGTCCTGACTTTC. The encoded protein is CASSAQQSGANVLTF. The full variable domain, its missing parts supplied by reference TRBV7-2 and TRBJ2-6, is GAGVSQSPSNKVTEKGKDVELRCDPISGHTALYWYRQSLGQGLEFLIYFQGNSAPDKSGLPSDRFSAERTGGSVSTLTIQRTQQEDSAVYLCASSAQQSGANVLTFGAGSRLTVL.